Below, one T cell receptor beta chain is given with its context. Its antigen is still unknown. It has no much larger one-base neighbor in the sample; base qualities were not kept. Other nucleotide sequences in the sample specify the same CDR3. These data come from a study of blood T cell repertoires in COVID-19 (dated by TCRdb to 2018 to 2020). About the investigation overall: Collaborator samples came from the United States, Italy and Spain and covered acute and convalescent phases of COVID-19. The dataset comprised deeply sampled blood TCRbeta repertoires from subjects exposed to, actively infected with, or recovered from COVID-19. Where available, HLA class I and class II types were obtained from metadata supplied by the sample provider rather than from assay-based typing. Nearly every sample came with metadata listing a de-identified subject ID, COVID-19 status, age in years and sex. Samples were obtained from the ongoing ImmuneRACE study (first 160 participants) and from 1,254 subjects provided by 6 global collaborators. The prospective study material was composed of cDNA or gDNA derived from T cells, B-cell-depleted T cells, or PBMCs. The repertoires were released in a freely available public database meant as a resource for research on the immune response to SARS-CoV-2.

The paper's findings and limits, for the study overall: The quantity of clinical and demographic metadata differed by source and by participant and was supplied without curation.

One collaborating source in Seattle enrolled patients while the patients were actively infected and followed the patients over time throughout the course of disease. Collaborating institutions collected whole blood in K2EDTA tubes following their own protocols. For TCRbeta analysis, collaborators shipped samples in one of three forms: frozen whole blood, isolated PBMCs, or DNA extracted from either of those sample types. TCRbeta CDR3 regions were amplified from genomic DNA using the immunoSEQ Assay, a bias-controlled multiplex PCR. In the authors' own workflow: The number of nucleated cells in each sample was estimated from the amplification of reference gene primers within the assay. To quantify the absolute abundance of each unique TCRbeta CDR3 rearrangement, sequence reads were collapsed and filtered. Productive Simpson clonality was computed per sample as the square root of Simpson's diversity index over productive rearrangements. TCRdb holds this immuneACCESS table with in-frame rearrangements only. Some clones are missing; in checked studies, unresolved V genes explain under half, and the rest has no known cause. V, J and clone size are taken as reported in that table, and D and trimming were inferred from the DNA itself. The sample contains 200,000 to 300,000 clones, nearly 95% of them found a single time. Around 0.86% of the sample goes to the ten largest clones.

The sequencing input was peripheral blood. This receptor was taken from a man aged 30 to 45 with COVID-19, enrolled during active disease.

Read as DNA, the sequence is TGTGCCAGCAGCTTGGGACTAGCGGGCGGTGAGCAGTTCTTC. This yields the protein CASSLGLAGGEQFF. The sequence links TRBV5-6 to TRBJ2-1; 10 bases in the junction line up with TRBD2. V trim: 0 bases; J trim: 9 bases; unmatched bases: 3. The germline V gene specifies SGHDT as CDR1 and YYEEEE as CDR2. The cysteine opens and the phenylalanine closes a CDR3 of 14 amino acids. The read is trimmed to its CDR3 DNA, 42 bases read in frame from base 1.